This T cell receptor (beta chain) is drawn from a study of T cell repertoires in aging, cancer and after chemotherapy. General observations from the study: Age-matched healthy donors had significantly more diverse, less clonal blood TCR repertoires than untreated cancer patients.

Germline CDR1 and CDR2: LNHDA and SQIVND (reference sequence). CDR3 length equals 13 residues. V was trimmed by 1 base and J by 9 bases, leaving 10 bases between them. This clonotype is large by share. Its matching antigen is unknown. Amplification of TCR beta used genomic DNA extracted from peripheral blood. A mixed TRB-A/B primer pool amplified rearranged TRB by multiplex touch-down PCR. One entry per CDR3 protein, called by TCRdb with MiXCR from the multiplex PCR reads. Of roughly 680 distinct CDR3 sequences in the sample, 22% are singletons; the top ten hold 35% to 55%. The origin of this receptor is a human donor with a solid tumor. V is TRBV19 and J is TRBJ2-1; D possibly corresponds to TRBD1 (5 bases). The sample was blood. CDR3 DNA: TGTGCCAGTAGTATAGGGCAGGGTGGTGAGCAGTTCTTC. This encodes CASSIGQGGEQFF.